This T cell receptor (beta chain) originates from a study of blood T cell repertoires in COVID-19. About the research overall: Nucleic acid was either cDNA or gDNA, and it came from T cells, B-cell-depleted T cells, or PBMCs.

The CDR3 covers 15 residues. V gave up 5 bases and J gave up 4 bases, with 20 bases separating them. Germline V lookup: CDR1 GTSNPN, CDR2 SVGIG (reference sequence). Measured with immunoSEQ multiplex PCR; TCRdb has only the in-frame clones, and not every one. The sample carries 230,000 or so clones, around four fifths recorded once. This sequence originates from a man aged 40-55 years with active or convalescent COVID-19. V is TRBV30 and J is TRBJ1-1; D is possibly TRBD1 (6 bases). Material for sequencing was peripheral blood. CDR3 sequence (DNA): TGTGCCTGGCGAGGGGGGCTGGGGTTGGGCACTGAAGCTTTCTTT. Protein sequence: CAWRGGLGLGTEAFF.